This T cell receptor beta chain was captured in a study of monozygotic twins with inflammatory bowel disease. The template switching step added UMIs that contained a 6-nucleotide sample barcode. Reprocessing the 5' RACE reads, TCRdb reports a single entry for every CDR3 protein and omits DNA. The listing records 400,000 to 500,000 distinct CDR3 sequences. The CDR3 is 17 amino acids. CDR1 LGHDT and CDR2 YNNKEL come from the germline V gene (reference sequence). Notes on the study in general: Using the inverse Simpson index, IBD patients had lower TCRbeta diversity than healthy co-twins. Distinct T cell subtypes could not be told apart.

Of note for this clonotype: Its antigen is not identified.

Sequencing was performed on blood. V is TRBV3-1 and J is TRBJ2-3; TCRdb's assignment of TRBD1 cannot be checked, as there is no DNA. The TCR originated in a human donor with ulcerative colitis or Crohn's disease, or a healthy co-twin of an affected twin (not recorded which). CDR3: CASSPRLRGGGTDTQYF.